The 31 T cell receptor beta chains given below trace back to one sample, sequenced in a study of vaccination and CD4 T cells after COVID-19. Treatment denoted: approximately 10-day PBMC culture with coronavirus spike peptide pools or control peptides (ViraFEST assay). Oncomine TCR Beta short-read sequencing was applied to DNA from cultured CD4+ T cells. In TCRdb, the PCR reads were re-called with MiXCR into one record per CDR3 protein. This table has 14,000 or so distinct CDR3 sequences, roughly 55% appearing once. Their antigen targets remain unknown. What was sequenced was CD4+ T cells from blood, cultured in vitro. Source of these receptors: a human donor who had recovered from COVID-19.

This sequence joins TRBV27 and TRBJ2-1; 10 bases fit TRBD2. The CDR3 sequence is 17 residues long. J gave up 8 bases and V 3 bases, and 13 bases lay outside the gene matches. From germline, CDR1 is MNHEY and CDR2 SMNVEV (reference sequence). CDR3 region: CASSFQYLAGASDEQFF. DNA for the CDR3: TGTGCCAGCAGTTTCCAATACCTAGCGGGAGCTTCGGATGAGCAGTTCTTC.

This clonotype occurred once. This chain uses TRBV28 with TRBJ1-2, with a weak D call TRBD1 (5 bases). The germline CDR1 and CDR2 sequences are MDHEN and SYDVKM. Trimming left V 3 bases short and J 2 bases short, with 16 bases between. The length of the CDR3 is 16 residues. The CDR3 DNA reads as TGTGCCAGCAGTTTGGAATCCGGGGCTTCAAACTATGGCTACACCTTC. As protein: CASSLESGASNYGYTF.

The V call is TRBV20-1, the J call TRBJ2-3, with 11 bases matching TRBD2. The germline CDR1 and CDR2 sequences are DFQATT and SNEGSKA (reference sequence). The J segment lost 2 bases and the V segment lost 5 bases, leaving 6 bases of the junction unmatched. This CDR3 is built from 15 residues. CDR3 amino acids: CSAHQTSGITDTQYF. As DNA, the CDR3 is TGCAGTGCTCACCAGACTAGCGGGATCACAGATACGCAGTATTTT.

About this clonotype itself: One base away lies a much larger clone, so this may be a sequencing read error. The V and J genes are TRBV30 and TRBJ1-6, with D perhaps matching TRBD1 (5 bases). Germline V CDR1 and CDR2: GTSNPN, SVGIG (reference sequence). The V and J ends lost 8 bases and 8 bases respectively, with 16 bases between them. CDR3 length equals 13 residues. In DNA form, the CDR3 reads TGTGCCAGGATGGGAGGGGAAGATTCACCCCTCCACTTT. This encodes CARMGGEDSPLHF.

The chain joins TRBV5-5 to TRBJ2-4; no reliable D call. This CDR3 is 16 amino acids long. Germline loops: CDR1 SGHKS, CDR2 YYEKEE (reference sequence). Trimming left V 2 bases short and J 8 bases short, with 20 bases between. In DNA form, the CDR3 reads TGTGCCAGCAGCTTCTATGACCGGGCCCTTGGGGACATTCAGTACTTC. Translation gives CASSFYDRALGDIQYF.

V is TRBV6-5 and J is TRBJ2-7, with D perhaps being TRBD1 or TRBD2 (6 bases each). CDR1 is MNHEY and CDR2 is SVGAGI in the germline V gene. The germline V and J ends were trimmed by 1 base and 5 bases, with 15 bases remaining between them. CDR3 length equals 15 residues. The CDR3 sequence: CASSYFGGADHEQYF. In DNA, the CDR3 is TGTGCCAGCAGTTACTTCGGGGGCGCGGACCACGAGCAGTACTTC.

The genes are TRBV19 and TRBJ2-1; TRBD1 might be the D (7 bases). Germline CDR1 LNHDA, CDR2 SQIVND (reference sequence). The CDR3 spans 16 residues. V was pared by 5 bases and J by 3 bases, with 17 bases between. The chain's CDR3 is CASSLPGGTYYNEQFF. The CDR3 DNA sequence: TGTGCCAGTAGTCTCCCAGGGGGGACATACTACAATGAGCAGTTCTTC.

V usage is TRBV28 and J usage is TRBJ1-1; D not resolved. The CDR3 totals 12 residues. Germline-derived CDR1 and CDR2 are MDHEN and SYDVKM. V gave up 7 bases and J gave up 7 bases, with 13 bases separating them. DNA of the CDR3: TGTGCCAGCACCCATCTATCCCGTGAAGCTTTCTTT. Residues: CASTHLSREAFF.

This sequence joins TRBV6-1 and TRBJ1-2; possibly TRBD1 for D (5 bases). The CDR3 spans 13 residues. Per the germline V gene, CDR1 is MNHNS and CDR2 is SASEGT. The germline V and J ends were trimmed by 10 bases and 8 bases, with 20 bases remaining between them. CDR3 protein: CATLREGSRGYTF. The CDR3, as DNA: TGTGCCACCCTTAGGGAGGGGAGCAGAGGCTACACCTTC.

This chain links TRBV11-1 with TRBJ2-7; a weak D match, TRBD2 (6 bases). CDR3 length: 14 residues. CDR1 and CDR2 (germline): SGHAT, FQDESV (reference sequence). V was pared by 2 bases and J by 0 bases, with 8 bases between. The CDR3 region has the DNA TGTGCCAGCAGCTTAAGGACTAACTCCTACGAGCAGTACTTC. It translates to CASSLRTNSYEQYF. The complete variable domain, with remaining parts taken from reference TRBV11-1 and TRBJ2-7, reads EAEVAQSPRYKITEKSQAVAFWCDPISGHATLYWYRQILGQGPELLVQFQDESVVDDSQLPKDRFSAERLKGVDSTLKIQPAELGDSAMYLCASSLRTNSYEQYFGPGTRLTVT.

The rearrangement uses TRBV10-3 and TRBJ2-7; unclear D gene. Per the germline V gene, CDR1 is ENHRY and CDR2 is SYGVKD. The germline V and J ends were trimmed by 2 bases and 5 bases, with 10 bases remaining between them. The CDR3 runs to 13 residues. The CDR3: CAISENGDNEQYF. CDR3 in DNA: TGTGCCATCAGTGAGAATGGGGATAACGAGCAGTACTTC.

This chain joins TRBV27 and TRBJ2-3, with 11 bases that match TRBD2. The germline V gene encodes CDR1 MNHEY and CDR2 SMNVEV (reference sequence). CDR3 length: 15 amino acids. Germline trimming cut 6 bases from V and 4 bases from J; bases unmatched to any gene: 6. The CDR3 DNA follows: TGTGCCAGCAGGGGTACTAGCGGGAGTTCAGATACGCAGTATTTT. It specifies CASRGTSGSSDTQYF.

The V gene is TRBV5-1, the J gene TRBJ2-3, with 15 bases fitting TRBD2. Germline-derived CDR1 and CDR2 are SGHRS and YFSETQ. Germline trimming cut 4 bases from V and 3 bases from J; bases unmatched to any gene: 9. The CDR3 is 18 residues long. CDR3 amino acids: CASSPAMGLAGGTDTQYF. The CDR3, as DNA: TGCGCCAGCAGCCCGGCGATGGGACTAGCGGGAGGTACAGATACGCAGTATTTT.

V usage is TRBV12-3 or TRBV12-4 and J usage is TRBJ2-5; perhaps TRBD1 as D (6 bases). The CDR3 runs 14 residues. Trimming left V 5 bases short and J 4 bases short, with 14 bases between. The CDR3 coding sequence is TGTGCCAGCAGTCAACAGGGAAGGCGAGAGACCCAGTACTTC. Amino acid sequence: CASSQQGRRETQYF.

This clonotype is a singleton in its sample. The chain combines TRBV5-4 with TRBJ1-1; perhaps TRBD1 as D (6 bases). CDR1 and CDR2 from the germline V gene are SGHNT and YYREEE (reference sequence). This CDR3 spans 13 amino acids. V was cut by 4 bases and J by 4 bases, with 11 bases left in between. CDR3 sequence: CASSPQGRTEAFF. The CDR3, as DNA: TGTGCCAGCAGCCCTCAGGGGCGCACTGAAGCTTTCTTT.

In its sample, this clonotype was seen a few times. The chain couples TRBV19 to TRBJ1-2, with D unresolved. Germline lookup yields CDR1 LNHDA and CDR2 SQIVND (reference sequence). The CDR3 consists of 14 residues. V dropped 7 bases and J dropped 2 bases, with 14 bases sitting between them. The CDR3 nucleotides are TGTGCCAGTAACAAGCGCCCCGGAAACTATGGCTACACCTTC. Translating gives CASNKRPGNYGYTF.

This chain links TRBV20-1 with TRBJ2-7; 9 nucleotides align to TRBD1. This CDR3 is 15 amino acids long. V lost 0 bases and J lost 1; bases outside the gene matches: 4. In germline, CDR1 is DFQATT, CDR2 SNEGSKA (reference sequence). For the CDR3, the DNA is TGCAGTGCTAGAGATGACAGGGGGTTATCCTACGAGCAGTACTTC. It specifies CSARDDRGLSYEQYF.

This clonotype was seen only a few times. The chain couples TRBV27 to TRBJ2-2; 12 bases are shared with TRBD2. This CDR3 has 17 amino acids. With V trimmed by 6 bases and J by 6 bases, 11 bases remained unmatched. Germline V gives CDR1 MNHEY, CDR2 SMNVEV (reference sequence). CDR3: CASSTSSGRVGPGELFF. The CDR3 nucleotides read TGTGCCAGCAGCACCTCTAGCGGGAGGGTGGGGCCCGGGGAGCTGTTTTTT.

This clonotype was counted between two and nine times. The chain couples TRBV7-9 to TRBJ2-2; the match to TRBD1 covers 7 bases. Germline-derived CDR1 and CDR2 are SEHNR and FQNEAQ (reference sequence). The CDR3 covers 16 residues. The J segment lost 2 bases and the V segment lost 2 bases, leaving 5 bases of the junction unmatched. This CDR3 reads CASSLNRDRNTGELFF. The CDR3 DNA follows: TGTGCCAGCAGCTTAAACCGGGACAGAAACACCGGGGAGCTGTTTTTT.

V gene TRBV10-2 combines with J gene TRBJ1-5, with D unclear. The CDR3 spans 14 residues. V was shortened by 4 bases and J by 5 bases, with 12 bases between the two germline ends. The germline V gene encodes CDR1 WSHSY and CDR2 SAAADI. CDR3 region: CASSAHGLDQPQHF. CDR3 bases: TGCGCCAGCAGTGCTCACGGACTCGATCAGCCCCAGCATTTT.

This clonotype came up a few times. The V and J genes are TRBV15 and TRBJ2-5; 14 bases agree with TRBD2. Germline V CDR1 and CDR2: LNHNV, YYDKDF (reference sequence). There are 19 residues in the CDR3. J lost 0 bases, V lost 3 bases, and 9 bases had no gene match. DNA of the CDR3: TGTGCCACCAGCAGGCAGGGGACTAGCGGGGGAACGTACCAAGAGACCCAGTACTTC. Translated: CATSRQGTSGGTYQETQYF.

V is TRBV28 and J is TRBJ1-5, with D uncertain. V dropped 6 bases and J dropped 11 bases, with 14 bases sitting between them. Germline V gene sequence: CDR1 MDHEN, CDR2 SYDVKM. This CDR3 has 12 residues. DNA of the CDR3: TGTGCCAGCAGCCTAGGGAGACTGACCCAGCATTTT. It codes for CASSLGRLTQHF.

This clonotype is classed as large. The rearrangement links TRBV20-1 to TRBJ1-1; tentatively, D is TRBD1 (5 bases). Germline CDR1 reads DFQATT; CDR2 reads SNEGSKA (reference sequence). The ends were cut back, 6 bases at V and 0 bases at J, with 20 bases in the middle. The CDR3 consists of 16 residues. As DNA, the CDR3 is TGCAGTGCCTGGGGGGTATTAGGGTCCATGAACACTGAAGCTTTCTTT. The encoded protein is CSAWGVLGSMNTEAFF.

This chain's CDR3 is CSAPLPDRWNTEAFF. In nucleotides, the CDR3 is TGCAGTGCTCCCCTACCCGACAGATGGAACACTGAAGCTTTCTTT. The rearrangement links TRBV20-1 to TRBJ1-1, with a possible D match to TRBD1 (5 bases). V lost 5 bases and J lost 1, with 17 bases in between. Germline CDR1 is DFQATT and CDR2 is SNEGSKA (reference sequence). This CDR3 is 15 amino acids long.

J is TRBJ2-7 and V is TRBV7-9; 13 bases agree with TRBD2. V shed 7 bases and J 2 bases; nucleotides not matched to a gene: 14. The CDR3 has 18 residues. Looked up from germline, CDR1 is SEHNR and CDR2 is FQNEAQ (reference sequence). The CDR3 region is CASTVVGVGTSGTYEQYF. CDR3 DNA: TGTGCCAGCACCGTGGTGGGTGTCGGGACTAGCGGGACCTACGAGCAGTACTTC.

V and J are TRBV15 and TRBJ1-4; possibly TRBD1 for D (6 bases). The CDR3 totals 13 residues. Germline V CDR1 and CDR2: LNHNV, YYDKDF (reference sequence). V dropped 7 bases and J dropped 3 bases, with 9 bases sitting between them. CDR3 bases: TGTGCCACCACGAGGGGGGCTAATGAAAAACTGTTTTTT. Amino acids: CATTRGANEKLFF.

This clonotype has only a few counts. The chain combines TRBV21-1 with TRBJ1-1. TRBV21-1 is labeled a pseudogene. CDR3 length equals 13 residues. This chain's CDR3 is CASSNGENTEAFF. The CDR3 nucleotides read TGTGCCAGCAGCAATGGGGAGAACACTGAAGCTTTCTTT.

The V and J genes are TRBV7-3 and TRBJ2-3, with TRBD2 matching 10 bases. This CDR3 comprises 16 residues. V was clipped by 5 bases and J by 0 bases; unmatched bases: 5. CDR1 and CDR2 from the germline V gene are SGHTA and FQGTGA. The DNA of the CDR3 is TGTGCCAGCAGCCCCACTAGCGGGACGAGCACAGATACGCAGTATTTT. Its translation: CASSPTSGTSTDTQYF.

This clonotype has more than one count but fewer than ten. V is TRBV27 and J is TRBJ2-5; 13 nucleotides align to TRBD2. CDR3 length: 16 residues. CDR1 and CDR2 (germline): MNHEY, SMNVEV (reference sequence). V was clipped by 6 bases and J by 4 bases; unmatched bases: 8. CDR3 amino acids: CASSPGLAGVRETQYF. The DNA of the CDR3 is TGTGCCAGCAGCCCCGGACTAGCGGGAGTACGAGAGACCCAGTACTTC.

This rearrangement joins TRBV20-1 to TRBJ2-7; D is possibly TRBD1 (5 bases). Deletions cut 6 bases from V and 2 bases from J, with 14 bases between. This CDR3 is 13 amino acids long. Per germline, CDR1 DFQATT and CDR2 SNEGSKA (reference sequence). CDR3 in DNA: TGCAGTGCGACGGACAACCCCCCCTACGAGCAGTACTTC. Its translation is CSATDNPPYEQYF.

The rearrangement uses TRBV10-3 and TRBJ1-2; D gene ambiguous. From germline, CDR1 is ENHRY and CDR2 SYGVKD. Trimming removed 3 bases at V and 4 bases at J, with 12 bases between. The CDR3 spans 14 residues. CDR3 amino acids: CAISEGMGIYGYTF. The CDR3 DNA follows: TGTGCCATCAGTGAAGGAATGGGAATCTATGGCTACACCTTC.